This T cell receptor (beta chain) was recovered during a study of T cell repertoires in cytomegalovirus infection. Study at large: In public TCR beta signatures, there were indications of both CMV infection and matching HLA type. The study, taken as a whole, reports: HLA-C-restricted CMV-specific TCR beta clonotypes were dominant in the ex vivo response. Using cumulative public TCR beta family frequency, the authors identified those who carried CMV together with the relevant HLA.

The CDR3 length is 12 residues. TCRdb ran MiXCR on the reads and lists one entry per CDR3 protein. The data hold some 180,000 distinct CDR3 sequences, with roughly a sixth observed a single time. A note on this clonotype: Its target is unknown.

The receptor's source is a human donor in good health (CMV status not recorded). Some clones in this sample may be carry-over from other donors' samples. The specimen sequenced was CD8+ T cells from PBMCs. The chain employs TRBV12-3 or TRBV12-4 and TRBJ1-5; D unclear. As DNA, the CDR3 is TGTGCAAGCGGGAGTTTTAATCAGCCCCAGCATTTT. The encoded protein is CASGSFNQPQHF.